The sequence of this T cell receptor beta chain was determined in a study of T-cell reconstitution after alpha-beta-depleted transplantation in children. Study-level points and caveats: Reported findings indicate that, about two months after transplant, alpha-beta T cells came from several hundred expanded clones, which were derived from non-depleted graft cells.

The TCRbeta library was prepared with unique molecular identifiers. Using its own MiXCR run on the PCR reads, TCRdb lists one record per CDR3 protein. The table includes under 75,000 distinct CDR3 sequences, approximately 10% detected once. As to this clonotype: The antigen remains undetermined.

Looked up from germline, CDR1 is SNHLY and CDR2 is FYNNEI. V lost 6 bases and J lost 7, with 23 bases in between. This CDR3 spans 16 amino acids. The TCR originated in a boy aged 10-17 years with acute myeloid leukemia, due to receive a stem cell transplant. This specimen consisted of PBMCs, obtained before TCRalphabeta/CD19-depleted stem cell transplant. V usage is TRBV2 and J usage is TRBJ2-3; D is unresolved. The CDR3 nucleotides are TGTGCCAGCAGCGAGCGAGTAGGGATCGGTGCAAATACGCAGTATTTT. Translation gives CASSERVGIGANTQYF.